Following are 11 T cell receptor beta chains from one sample sequenced in a study of OX40 agonist ivuxolimab in advanced cancers. Sequencing was performed with immunoSEQ multiplex PCR; in TCRdb, only in-frame clones are kept and a portion is missing. This table has around 13,000 clones, 70% to 85% appearing once. This specimen consisted of CD4+ or CD8+ T cells sorted from blood, obtained in a trial of the OX40 agonist ivuxolimab. The receptors derive from an adult with an advanced solid tumor such as melanoma, head and neck, liver or kidney cancer.

The gene calls are TRBV6-4 and TRBJ2-2; the match to TRBD1 covers 8 bases. From germline, CDR1 is MRHNA and CDR2 SNTAGT. The CDR3 is made up of 15 amino acids. J gave up 1 base and V 6 bases, and 4 bases lay outside the gene matches. CDR3 sequence reads: CASRPGTGNTGELFF. Here the CDR3 DNA reads TGTGCCAGCAGGCCCGGGACAGGGAACACCGGGGAGCTGTTTTTT.

The chain employs TRBV7-8 and TRBJ2-4; 12 bases align to TRBD2. The V gene end was trimmed by 1 base and the J gene end by 5 bases; junction bases not matched to a gene: 3. Germline V gives CDR1 SGHVS, CDR2 FQNEAQ. The CDR3 runs to 16 residues. The CDR3 DNA reads as TGTGCCAGCAGCTTAGGGACTAGCGGGACAGAAAACATTCAGTACTTC. This codes for CASSLGTSGTENIQYF.

The chain couples TRBV5-1 to TRBJ1-1; 12 positions match TRBD1. This CDR3 region has 14 residues. Germline values: CDR1 SGHRS, CDR2 YFSETQ. V dropped 7 bases and J dropped 5; count of bases not matched to a gene: 6. Written as DNA, the CDR3 is TGCGCCAGCCGGGGACAGGGGGCGCTGACTGAAGCTTTCTTT. It specifies CASRGQGALTEAFF.

The chain joins TRBV29-1 to TRBJ2-7; maybe TRBD1 (5 bases). The germline V gene has CDR1 SQVTM and CDR2 ANQGSEA. Trimming took 0 bases from V and 2 from J, leaving 11 bases between them. The CDR3 totals 14 residues. CDR3 region: CSVEEVDNTYEQYF. CDR3 DNA: TGCAGCGTTGAAGAGGTGGACAATACCTACGAGCAGTACTTC.

The chain combines TRBV19 with TRBJ2-1, with 10 bases aligning to TRBD2. The germline V gene has CDR1 LNHDA and CDR2 SQIVND (reference sequence). There are 16 residues in the CDR3. V shed 6 bases, J shed 7 bases, and the junction held 12 bases outside the gene matches. The DNA of the CDR3 is TGTGCCAGTAGGGAGGGGCGGGCTAGCGGGAGTAATGAGCAGTTCTTC. Amino acids: CASREGRASGSNEQFF.

Relative to its sample, this clone is medium-sized. V gene TRBV6-5 combines with J gene TRBJ2-7; D is uncertain. V was pared by 4 bases and J by 5 bases, with 12 bases between. Germline values: CDR1 MNHEY, CDR2 SVGAGI. The CDR3 runs to 13 residues. This CDR3 is CASSSLMENEQYF. As DNA, the CDR3 is TGTGCCAGCAGTTCCCTGATGGAAAACGAGCAGTACTTC.

The genes are TRBV19 and TRBJ1-2; D not resolved. Between the trimmed V and J ends, which lost 8 bases and 7 bases, there was a span of 11 bases. Germline V gene lookup returns CDR1 LNHDA and CDR2 SQIVND (reference sequence). CDR3 length equals 11 residues. This CDR3 is CASFFCCGYTF. For the CDR3, the DNA is TGTGCCAGTTTTTTTTGCTGTGGCTACACCTTC. The whole variable domain, filled in from reference TRBV19 and TRBJ1-2, reads DGGITQSPKYLFRKEGQNVTLSCEQNLNHDAMYWYRQDPGQGLRLIYYSQIVNDFQKGDIAEGYSVSREKKESFPLTVTSAQKNPTAFYLCASFFCCGYTFGSGTRLTVV.

The gene calls are TRBV6-4 and TRBJ1-2; tentative D call: TRBD1 (5 bases). CDR3 length: 15 amino acids. The V gene's germline CDR1 is MRHNA and CDR2 SNTAGT. V was pared by 7 bases and J by 4 bases, with 19 bases between. The CDR3 region has the DNA TGTGCCAGCACCCGGCCAGGGCTCTTTACCTATGGCTACACCTTC. As protein: CASTRPGLFTYGYTF.

J is TRBJ2-2 and V is TRBV4-2; 8 positions agree with TRBD2. There are 18 residues in the CDR3. The V segment lost 1 base and the J segment 0 bases; nucleotides outside the gene matches: 7. Germline V lookup: CDR1 LGHNA, CDR2 YNFKEQ. The CDR3 spells CASSQVASGSTNTGELFF. As DNA, the CDR3 is TGTGCCAGCAGCCAAGTAGCCAGCGGGAGTACGAACACCGGGGAGCTGTTTTTT.

The J gene is TRBJ2-1, the V gene TRBV7-3; D may be TRBD1 (5 bases). V lost 2 bases and J 5 bases, leaving 13 bases between the germline ends. The CDR3 has 15 residues. Germline V CDR1 and CDR2: SGHTA, FQGTGA. DNA for the CDR3: TGTGCCAGCAGCTTACATCAGGGTCCGAACAATGAGCAGTTCTTC. Its protein product is CASSLHQGPNNEQFF.

The J gene is TRBJ2-7, the V gene TRBV5-4, with a possible D match to TRBD2 (6 bases). V was shortened by 4 bases and J by 7 bases, with 24 bases between the two germline ends. This CDR3 has 16 amino acids. Germline CDR1 reads SGHNT; CDR2 reads YYREEE (reference sequence). The CDR3 loop reads CASSRLGGIGLSEQYF. DNA for the CDR3: TGTGCCAGCAGCCGACTGGGCGGGATTGGGCTTTCGGAGCAGTACTTC.